This T cell receptor beta chain was sequenced during a study of shared clonotypes between healthy human individuals. Whole-study findings and limits: Investigators collected only blood, and repertoires in tissues likely differ.

In the naive CD8 group, cells lacked CD45RO and were positively selected for CCR7, so terminally differentiated effector memory CD45RA+ cells were left out. Germline V gene lookup returns CDR1 MNHEY and CDR2 SMNVEV (reference sequence). Losses at the gene ends were 4 bases for V and 0 bases for J; bases not matched to a gene: 3. The CDR3 length is 14 residues. This clone was detected only a few times. Its target is unknown. Clones were read by immunoSEQ multiplex PCR, and TCRdb kept only the in-frame ones, dropping some. This repertoire shows fewer than 800,000 clones, just over 90% found once; its top ten account for about 24%.

Sequencing was performed on naive CD8+ T cells sorted from blood. The TCR sequence derives from a young man in good health. The V and J genes are TRBV27 and TRBJ2-7, with 7 bases aligning to TRBD1. The CDR3 DNA reads as TGTGCCAGCAGTTGGACAGGACTCTCCTACGAGCAGTACTTC. This sequence encodes CASSWTGLSYEQYF.